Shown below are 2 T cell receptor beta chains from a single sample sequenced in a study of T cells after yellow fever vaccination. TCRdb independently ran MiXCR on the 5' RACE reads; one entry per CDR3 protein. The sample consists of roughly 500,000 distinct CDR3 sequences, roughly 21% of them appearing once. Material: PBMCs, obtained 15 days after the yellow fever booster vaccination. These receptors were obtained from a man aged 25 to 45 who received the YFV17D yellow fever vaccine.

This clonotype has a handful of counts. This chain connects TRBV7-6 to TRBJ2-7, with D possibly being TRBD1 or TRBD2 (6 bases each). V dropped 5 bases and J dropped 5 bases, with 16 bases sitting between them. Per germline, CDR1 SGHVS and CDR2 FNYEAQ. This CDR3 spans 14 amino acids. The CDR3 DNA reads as TGTGCCAGCAGCGGGGAACAGGGAGGAAACGAGCAGTACTTC. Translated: CASSGEQGGNEQYF.

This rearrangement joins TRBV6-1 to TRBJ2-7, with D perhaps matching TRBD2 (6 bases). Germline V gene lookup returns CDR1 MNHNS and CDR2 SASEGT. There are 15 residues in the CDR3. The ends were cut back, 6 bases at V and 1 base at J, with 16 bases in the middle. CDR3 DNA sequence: TGTGCCAGCAGCCATTCTTTCGGGGGTTCCTACGAGCAGTACTTC. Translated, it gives CASSHSFGGSYEQYF.